A selection of T cell receptor beta chains follows, all from one sample in a study of cytomegalovirus exposure and HLA in healthy donors. Repertoires were generated with immunoSEQ multiplex PCR, while TCRdb's copy carries only in-frame clones and drops some. The sample yields under 75,000 clones, 65% to 80% seen once. Material: PBMCs. These receptors came from a man between 35 and 55 years old in good health and CMV-seropositive. CDR3s include the opening cysteine and the closing phenylalanine or tryptophan. A D gene is named only where the DNA matches it firmly. A clone size is listed for some rows: how often the clone was seen (once, few, many), or a class if it is expanded.

V: TRBV27; size: NA; D: NA; J: TRBJ2-1; DNA: TGTGCCAGCAGTTTATGGCGGGGAGGTGAGCAGTTCTTC; CDR3: CASSLWRGGEQFF
V: TRBV9; size: NA; D: NA; J: TRBJ1-2; DNA: TGTGCCAGCAGCGTAGTGGGCCCCTCTAACTATGGCTACACCTTC; CDR3: CASSVVGPSNYGYTF
V: TRBV29-1; size: once; D: TRBD1; J: TRBJ2-3; DNA: TGCAGCGTCCGGACAGGGACCATTCATACGCAGTATTTT; CDR3: CSVRTGTIHTQYF
V: TRBV4-3; size: many; D: NA; J: TRBJ2-1; DNA: TGCGCCAGCAGCCAGAGGACAGACTACAATGAGCAGTTCTTC; CDR3: CASSQRTDYNEQFF
V: TRBV19; size: NA; D: NA; J: TRBJ2-3; DNA: TGTGCCAGTAGTGCAGGCGCGACCTCTAGCACAGATACGCAGTATTTT; CDR3: CASSAGATSSTDTQYF
V: TRBV30; size: NA; D: NA; J: TRBJ1-2; DNA: TGTGCCTGGAGGCCGGGACTTTTTAACTATGGCTACACCTTC; CDR3: CAWRPGLFNYGYTF
V: TRBV5-4; size: NA; D: NA; J: TRBJ1-6; DNA: TGTGCCAGCAGCCGCGGCGGCTCAGATGGTTCACCCCTCCACTTT; CDR3: CASSRGGSDGSPLHF
V: TRBV5-5; size: NA; D: TRBD1; J: TRBJ2-7; DNA: TGTGCCAGCAGCCCCGACGGGGACAGATACTACGAGCAGTACTTC; CDR3: CASSPDGDRYYEQYF
V: TRBV21-1; size: NA; D: NA; J: TRBJ2-7; DNA: TGTGCCAGCAAAAAAGGACTAGCGGGAGACTACGAGCAGTACTTC; CDR3: CASKKGLAGDYEQYF
V: TRBV5-1; size: NA; D: NA; J: TRBJ1-1; DNA: TGCGCCAGCAGCTTGGAGGGGCTGGAAGCTTTCTTT; CDR3: CASSLEGLEAFF
V: TRBV7-9; size: few; D: TRBD1; J: TRBJ1-5; DNA: TGTTCCAGCAGCTTAGGGGTTGGGACAGAACATTTT; CDR3: CSSSLGVGTEHF